The source of this TCR beta chain is a study of T cells in Graves' hyperthyroidism and ophthalmopathy. Disease duration under 2 months; hyperthyroidism patients were aged 18 to 65. Clinical symptoms, serum thyroxine and TRAb, thyroid ultrasound and orbital computed tomography together formed the diagnostic basis. Amplified TCR beta CDR3 regions came from RNA transcripts. The HTBI primer set drove a first-round RT-PCR of the TCR CDR3. TCRdb itself ran the multiplex PCR reads through MiXCR, one entry per CDR3 protein. The data hold fewer than 700,000 distinct CDR3 sequences, with 15% to 20% observed a single time. This clonotype occurred many times. The source of this sequence is a woman aged 25 to 39 with Graves' hyperthyroidism. Sequenced: blood.

CDR3 nucleotide sequence: TGTGCCAGCAGCAACCGGTGGACTGAAGCTTTCTTT. Its protein product is CASSNRWTEAFF. This sequence joins TRBV11-3 and TRBJ1-1; D is uncertain. The CDR3 consists of 12 residues. Deletions cut 5 bases from V and 5 bases from J, with 9 bases between. Germline assignment: CDR1 SGHNT and CDR2 YENEEA.